A selection of T cell receptor beta chains follows, all from one sample in a study of regulatory T cells in long-lasting Graves disease. MiXCR was run by TCRdb on the multiplex PCR reads, yielding one entry per CDR3 protein. The sample includes about 660,000 distinct CDR3 sequences, around 30% seen only once; the top ten take 42%. The source was peripheral blood mononuclear cells (PBMCs), collected when the disease was refractory, from a patient treated with antithyroid drugs. The receptors here all came from a female donor with Graves disease. The CDR3 runs from the conserved cysteine through the conserved F or W. D genes are given only for firm matches. Expanded clones are given a class, and other clones once, few, many or no size at all.

.	TRBV5-6	TRBJ1-1	.	TGTGCCAGCAGTCCTCCATTCGCGACAGCGAACACTGAAGCTTTCTTT	CASSPPFATANTEAFF
many	TRBV2	TRBJ1-1	.	TGTGCCAGAGGGACGGTGAACACTGAAGCTTTCTTT	CARGTVNTEAFF
.	TRBV20-1	TRBJ2-2	.	TGCAGTGCCATTAAGTCCCCCGGGGAGCTGTTTTTT	CSAIKSPGELFF
few	TRBV7-3	TRBJ2-7	.	TGTGCCAGCAGCCTCGCCGACAGCCAACCCTACGAGCAGTACTTC	CASSLADSQPYEQYF
few	TRBV6-1	TRBJ2-5	.	TGTGCCAGCAAAGCTGTGGGGTCAGGGGAGACCCAGTACTTC	CASKAVGSGETQYF
.	TRBV3-1	TRBJ2-5	.	TGTGCCAGCAGCCAGAGGTTACAAGAGACCCAGTACTTC	CASSQRLQETQYF
many	TRBV24-1	TRBJ1-2	.	TGTGCCACCAGTGATCACAGGGACCAGCGGTATGGCTACACCTTC	CATSDHRDQRYGYTF
.	TRBV10-2	TRBJ1-5	TRBD1	TGCGCCAGCAGTGGAAGACAGGGGGCCAGCAATCAGCCCCAGCATTTT	CASSGRQGASNQPQHF
.	TRBV6-2/TRBV6-3	TRBJ1-3	TRBD1	TGTGCCAGCAGCCGGGGGACAGGGGACTATACTGGAAACACCATATATTTT	CASSRGTGDYTGNTIYF
.	TRBV11-1	TRBJ1-1	TRBD1	TGTGCCAGCGGCCACAGGGGTTGGACTGAAGCTTTCTTT	CASGHRGWTEAFF
.	TRBV27	TRBJ1-5	.	TGTGCCAGCAGTTTTGACAGCCTGGGACGGCAGCCCCAGCATTTT	CASSFDSLGRQPQHF
few	TRBV12-3/TRBV12-4	TRBJ1-2	.	TGTGCCAGCAGGCTCGGGACGGTTTGGGGTGGCTACACCTTC	CASRLGTVWGGYTF
once	TRBV27	TRBJ2-7	.	TGTGCCAGCAGTTTACCGACAGCGCCCCACGAGCAGTACTTC	CASSLPTAPHEQYF
.	TRBV20-1	TRBJ2-5	TRBD2	TGCAGTGCTATGGGACTAGCGGGAGGCCGGTATGAGACCCAGTACTTC	CSAMGLAGGRYETQYF
.	TRBV5-1	TRBJ1-1	.	TGCGCCAGCAGCTTGGACGGACAACGGAACACTGAAGCTTTCTTT	CASSLDGQRNTEAFF